Presented here are 7 T cell receptor beta chains from one specimen sequenced in a study of early T cells in non-severe SARS-CoV-2 infection. From the 5' RACE reads, TCRdb called clonotypes with MiXCR, one entry per CDR3 protein. The data hold some 64,000 distinct CDR3 sequences, with around 19% observed a single time. The source material was whole blood, sampled at baseline. Source of these receptors: an adult who was a healthcare worker with PCR-confirmed SARS-CoV-2 infection or an uninfected control (not recorded which).

The genes are TRBV7-2 and TRBJ2-1; TRBD2 matches at 9 bases. After removal of 6 bases from V and 5 bases from J, the junction contained 8 bases not matched to a gene. CDR3 size: 15 residues. From germline, CDR1 is SGHTA and CDR2 FQGNSA. The CDR3 is CASRDRLAVNNEQFF. In nucleotides, the CDR3 is TGTGCCAGCAGGGATCGACTAGCGGTTAACAATGAGCAGTTCTTC.

The chain couples TRBV11-2 to TRBJ2-7; possibly TRBD2 for D (5 bases). V dropped 5 bases and J dropped 3 bases, with 11 bases sitting between them. The CDR3 extends over 13 amino acids. The germline gives CDR1 SGHAT, CDR2 FQNNGV. CDR3 amino acids: CASSETGNYEQYF. CDR3 DNA sequence: TGTGCCAGCAGCGAGACGGGGAACTACGAGCAGTACTTC.

This clonotype was seen ten or more times. This sequence joins TRBV5-1 and TRBJ2-1; TRBD1 agrees at 8 bases. The germline V gene has CDR1 SGHRS and CDR2 YFSETQ. The CDR3 totals 17 residues. With V trimmed by 3 bases and J by 0 bases, 8 bases remained unmatched. The CDR3 coding sequence is TGCGCCAGCAGCTCCCTGTGGACAGGGAGCTCCTACAATGAGCAGTTCTTC. Protein sequence: CASSSLWTGSSYNEQFF.

V and J are TRBV7-2 and TRBJ2-5; TRBD2 matches at 10 bases. J gave up 0 bases and V 2 bases, and 9 bases lay outside the gene matches. CDR1 and CDR2 (germline): SGHTA, FQGNSA. The CDR3 is made up of 18 amino acids. The CDR3 protein is CASSLSSVAGGYQETQYF. For the CDR3, the DNA is TGTGCCAGCAGCTTATCTAGCGTAGCGGGAGGCTACCAAGAGACCCAGTACTTC.

This clonotype was seen a handful of times. The gene calls are TRBV7-9 and TRBJ2-7; perhaps TRBD1 as D (6 bases). Per the germline V gene, CDR1 is SEHNR and CDR2 is FQNEAQ (reference sequence). The CDR3 totals 14 residues. V was shortened by 0 bases and J by 3 bases, with 9 bases between the two germline ends. Written as DNA, the CDR3 is TGTGCCAGCAGCTTAGCAGGGGGTTACTACGAGCAGTACTTC. Its translation is CASSLAGGYYEQYF.

This clonotype was seen repeatedly, ten times or more. V is TRBV3-1 and J is TRBJ1-1, with unresolved D. CDR1 LGHDT and CDR2 YNNKEL come from the germline V gene (reference sequence). Trimming took 3 bases from V and 0 from J, leaving 5 bases between them. This CDR3 has 13 residues. The CDR3 bases are TGTGCCAGCAGCCAGCGGCTGAACACTGAAGCTTTCTTT. Translated, it gives CASSQRLNTEAFF.

There are many counts of this clonotype. The rearrangement joins TRBV20-1 to TRBJ2-5; TRBD1 agrees at 7 bases. The CDR3 is 12 amino acids. Germline-derived CDR1 and CDR2 are DFQATT and SNEGSKA (reference sequence). The ends lost 6 bases at V and 4 bases at J; junction bases unmatched: 5. The chain's CDR3 is CSAETGVETQYF. In nucleotides, the CDR3 is TGCAGTGCGGAAACAGGGGTAGAGACCCAGTACTTC.